This T cell receptor (beta chain) originates from a study of patients and donors after allogeneic stem cell transplantation. MiXCR, run by TCRdb on the RT-PCR reads, gives a single entry per CDR3 protein. The sample holds 900,000 to 1,000,000 distinct CDR3 sequences, 18% seen once. From germline, CDR1 is SGHRS and CDR2 YFSETQ. Trimming took 0 bases from V and 5 from J; bases not matched to a gene: 7. The length of the CDR3 is 15 residues. At least ten counts were recorded for this clonotype. The sample comprised blood, either unsorted or a sorted T cell fraction (not recorded which). The receptor comes from a human donor who was either an allogeneic HSCT recipient or a stem cell or donor lymphocyte infusion donor (not recorded which). It is not recorded whose cells these are; they may come from a transplant donor. This chain connects TRBV5-1 to TRBJ2-7; 8 bases agree with TRBD2. CDR3 amino acids: CASSLVPGGENEQYF. CDR3 nucleotides: TGCGCCAGCAGCTTGGTTCCGGGAGGGGAAAACGAGCAGTACTTC.